What follows are 29 T cell receptor beta chains derived from one specimen sequenced in a study of T-cell memory formation after mild COVID-19. TCRdb reanalysed the 5' RACE reads using MiXCR and keeps one entry per CDR3 protein. The sample yields approximately 40,000 distinct CDR3 sequences, around 10% seen once. Sequenced input: PBMCs or a T cell subset sorted from them (not recorded which). The receptors originated from a man aged 18 to 35 who had mild COVID-19 (a few samples of this study predate the infection). Cell type and time point are not known.

This clonotype was picked up many times. Here the CDR3 DNA reads TGTGCCAGCTCACCGGGACAGGAAGAGACCCAGTACTTC. Encoded protein: CASSPGQEETQYF. The J gene is TRBJ2-5, the V gene TRBV18; 8 bases fit TRBD1. The germline CDR1 and CDR2 sequences are KGHSH and LQKENI. The V gene end was trimmed by 3 bases and the J gene end by 3 bases; junction bases not matched to a gene: 0. The CDR3 has 13 residues. The whole variable domain, remainder taken from reference TRBV18 and TRBJ2-5, is NAGVMQNPRHLVRRRGQEARLRCSPMKGHSHVYWYRQLPEEGLKFMVYLQKENIIDESGMPKERFSAEFPKEGPSILRIQQVVRGDSAAYFCASSPGQEETQYFGPGTRLLVL.

This clonotype was counted ten times or more. This rearrangement joins TRBV2 to TRBJ2-4; tentative D call: TRBD1 (6 bases). Germline CDR1 reads SNHLY; CDR2 reads FYNNEI. V lost 5 bases, J lost 6 bases, and 14 bases lay in between. The CDR3 extends over 14 amino acids. The CDR3 here is CASSKTGGGNIQYF. In DNA form, the CDR3 reads TGTGCCAGCAGTAAGACAGGAGGAGGAAACATTCAGTACTTC.

This clonotype was counted at least ten times. The chain has TRBV7-2 and TRBJ2-3; 8 bases agree with TRBD2. J lost 13 bases, V lost 4 bases, and 7 bases had no gene match. The CDR3 totals 12 residues. The germline CDR1 and CDR2 sequences are SGHTA and FQGNSA. The DNA for the CDR3 is TGTGCCAGCAGCTCAAGTAGCGGGGCGGAGTATTTT. It translates to CASSSSSGAEYF. The full variable domain, with the rest looked up from reference TRBV7-2 and TRBJ2-3, is GAGVSQSPSNKVTEKGKDVELRCDPISGHTALYWYRQSLGQGLEFLIYFQGNSAPDKSGLPSDRFSAERTGGSVSTLTIQRTQQEDSAVYLCASSSSSGAEYFGPGTRLTVL.

This clonotype was observed many times. The genes are TRBV5-1 and TRBJ1-4; no firm D call. This CDR3 region has 14 residues. Trimming stripped 7 bases from V and 4 bases from J, with 14 bases between. In germline, CDR1 is SGHRS, CDR2 YFSETQ. The CDR3 loop is CASGEGLGNEKLFF. The CDR3 DNA sequence: TGCGCCAGCGGTGAGGGCCTCGGTAATGAAAAACTGTTTTTT.

This clonotype was observed at least ten times. This chain uses TRBV7-9 with TRBJ1-6; 9 nucleotides agree with TRBD1. The CDR3 length is 15 residues. The V and J ends lost 6 bases and 7 bases, in that order; junction bases with no gene match: 7. The V gene's germline CDR1 is SEHNR and CDR2 FQNEAQ (reference sequence). The CDR3 is CASSPPGQGNSPLHF. CDR3 nucleotide sequence: TGTGCCAGCAGTCCACCGGGACAGGGCAATTCACCCCTCCACTTT.

The V gene is TRBV25-1, the J gene TRBJ1-2; 10 bases agree with TRBD1. V shed 2 bases, J shed 5 bases, and the junction held 5 bases outside the gene matches. CDR1 MGHDK and CDR2 SYGVNS come from the germline V gene. The CDR3 totals 15 residues. The CDR3 DNA sequence: TGTGCCAGCAGTGAACCGGGACAGGGGATTTATGGCTACACCTTC. Protein sequence: CASSEPGQGIYGYTF.

This sequence joins TRBV6-2 or TRBV6-3 and TRBJ2-1, with 8 bases fitting TRBD2. The V segment lost 0 bases and the J segment 2 bases; nucleotides outside the gene matches: 9. Germline V gene lookup returns CDR1 MNHEY and CDR2 SVGEGT. The CDR3 contains 18 residues. The CDR3 is CASSYSRVSGAAYNEQFF. The CDR3 bases are TGTGCCAGCAGTTACTCGAGGGTTAGCGGGGCAGCCTACAATGAGCAGTTCTTC.

This clonotype was picked up many times. This chain uses TRBV7-2 with TRBJ1-2; TRBD1 matches at 7 bases. Looked up from germline, CDR1 is SGHTA and CDR2 is FQGNSA. The CDR3 consists of 21 residues. The V and J ends lost 3 bases and 7 bases, in that order; junction bases with no gene match: 29. The CDR3 bases are TGTGCCAGCAGCTTGGTTTCGTTGGGCAGATTTTTGACAGGGCCTGGGGGTGGCTACACCTTC. Protein: CASSLVSLGRFLTGPGGGYTF.

This clonotype has only a few counts. V is TRBV5-1 and J is TRBJ1-2; tentatively, D is TRBD1 (6 bases). The CDR3 covers 14 residues. The germline CDR1 and CDR2 sequences are SGHRS and YFSETQ. V was shortened by 0 bases and J by 2 bases, with 8 bases between the two germline ends. The CDR3 sequence: CASSLDRVNYGYTF. In nucleotides, the CDR3 is TGCGCCAGCAGCTTGGACAGGGTCAACTATGGCTACACCTTC.

This clonotype was counted only a few times. The chain has TRBV2 and TRBJ2-1; D possibly corresponds to TRBD2 (5 bases). CDR3 length equals 15 residues. Germline V CDR1 and CDR2: SNHLY, FYNNEI. V lost 6 bases, J lost 2 bases, and 14 bases lay in between. This CDR3 reads CASRDLLKTYNEQFF. As DNA, the CDR3 is TGTGCCAGCAGGGACTTGCTAAAAACCTACAATGAGCAGTTCTTC.

This clonotype occurred many times. This chain links TRBV7-2 with TRBJ2-1, with D perhaps TRBD1 or TRBD2 (5 bases each). V lost 5 bases and J lost 9, with 14 bases in between. Germline assignment: CDR1 SGHTA and CDR2 FQGNSA. CDR3 size: 13 residues. CDR3 amino acids: CASSQSRDGEQFF. DNA of the CDR3: TGTGCCAGCAGCCAAAGTAGGGACGGTGAGCAGTTCTTC.

This clonotype was detected ten times or more. The rearrangement links TRBV6-6 to TRBJ2-7, with D unresolved. Germline assignment: CDR1 MNHNY and CDR2 SVGAGI (reference sequence). The CDR3 extends over 13 amino acids. The V end was cut by 6 bases, the J end by 5 bases, with 14 bases between. The CDR3 sequence: CASSPQRKDEQYF. CDR3 bases: TGTGCCAGCAGCCCACAGAGAAAGGACGAGCAGTACTTC.

The chain employs TRBV12-3 or TRBV12-4 and TRBJ1-1; 7 bases map to TRBD1. There are 15 residues in the CDR3. The V segment lost 5 bases and the J segment 0 bases; nucleotides outside the gene matches: 6. This chain's CDR3 is CASSGDRSMNTEAFF. CDR3 nucleotide sequence: TGTGCCAGCAGTGGGGACAGATCAATGAACACTGAAGCTTTCTTT.

The chain employs TRBV7-9 and TRBJ1-1, with 7 bases fitting TRBD1. The CDR3 is 14 amino acids. Germline V CDR1 and CDR2: SEHNR, FQNEAQ (reference sequence). V gave up 5 bases and J gave up 3 bases; unmatched junction bases: 6. This CDR3 is CASSPKGAYTEAFF. DNA for the CDR3: TGTGCCAGCAGCCCAAAGGGGGCATACACTGAAGCTTTCTTT.

This clonotype was seen many times. This chain links TRBV5-1 with TRBJ2-1; 7 bases agree with TRBD2. V lost 0 bases, J lost 9 bases, and 9 bases stayed unmatched. CDR1 is SGHRS, CDR2 YFSETQ, per germline. The CDR3 covers 15 residues. This chain's CDR3 is CASSLGSGERGEQFF. The CDR3 nucleotides read TGCGCCAGCAGCTTGGGAAGCGGGGAGCGGGGTGAGCAGTTCTTC.

This clonotype was recorded at least ten times. V gene TRBV12-3 or TRBV12-4 combines with J gene TRBJ2-1, with D perhaps matching TRBD2 (5 bases). The CDR3 has 14 amino acids. With 10 bases removed from V and 2 bases from J, the gap between germline ends came to 15 bases. CDR3 region: CATLRNGAYNEQFF. Written as DNA, the CDR3 is TGTGCCACCTTACGAAACGGGGCCTACAATGAGCAGTTCTTC.

Ten or more counts support this clonotype. The chain carries TRBV5-8 and TRBJ1-1; D possibly corresponds to TRBD1 (5 bases). The germline gives CDR1 SGHTS, CDR2 YDEGEE. The CDR3 is 15 amino acids. V was cut by 2 bases and J by 8 bases, with 19 bases left in between. Here the CDR3 reads CASSFGQGAYEEAFF. CDR3 coding DNA: TGTGCCAGCAGCTTTGGTCAGGGAGCTTACGAAGAAGCTTTCTTT. The full variable domain, in which reference TRBV5-8 and TRBJ1-1 provide the parts outside the CDR3, is EAGVTQSPTHLIKTRGQQATLRCSPISGHTSVYWYQQALGLGLQFLLWYDEGEERNRGNFPPRFSGRQFPNYSSELNVNALELEDSALYLCASSFGQGAYEEAFFGQGTRLTVV.

This clonotype was recorded many times. This chain links TRBV4-1 with TRBJ1-4; 8 bases fit TRBD1. This CDR3 is built from 15 residues. The J segment lost 6 bases and the V segment lost 2 bases, leaving 5 bases of the junction unmatched. Germline loops: CDR1 MGHRA, CDR2 YSYEKL. CDR3 coding DNA: TGCGCCAGCAGCCAAACAGGGGGATTGTATGAAAAACTGTTTTTT. It encodes CASSQTGGLYEKLFF.

There are a few counts of this clonotype. The junction and the germline gene differ at one end; a read error may be behind it. This sequence joins TRBV6-1 and TRBJ1-5; D is unresolved. The germline V gene has CDR1 MNHNS and CDR2 SASEGT. CDR3 length equals 14 residues. The CDR3 DNA reads as TGTGCCAGCACTGAAGGAGAGGGCAATCAGCCCCAGCATTTT. Residues: CASTEGEGNQPQHF.

This clonotype was found many times. The chain has TRBV7-2 and TRBJ2-2; no clear D gene. The V gene lost 1 base and the J gene lost 4 bases, with 10 bases spanning the gap. The CDR3 is 15 residues long. The germline CDR1 and CDR2 sequences are SGHTA and FQGNSA. CDR3 in amino acids: CASSLGPYGTGELFF. In DNA, the CDR3 is TGTGCCAGCAGCTTAGGGCCATACGGCACCGGGGAGCTGTTTTTT.

The chain employs TRBV7-9 and TRBJ2-7; a possible D gene is TRBD2 (6 bases). The germline gives CDR1 SEHNR, CDR2 FQNEAQ (reference sequence). Trimming stripped 1 base from V and 3 bases from J, with 16 bases between. The CDR3 has 16 amino acids. This CDR3 reads CASSLGAGPPDYEQYF. CDR3 sequence (DNA): TGTGCCAGCAGCTTAGGTGCGGGGCCCCCTGACTACGAGCAGTACTTC.

Many counts were recorded for this clonotype. This chain links TRBV5-1 with TRBJ2-7; TRBD2 might be the D (6 bases). The CDR3 length is 17 residues. The germline V and J ends were trimmed by 0 bases and 4 bases, with 20 bases remaining between them. Germline loops: CDR1 SGHRS, CDR2 YFSETQ. CDR3 nucleotide sequence: TGCGCCAGCAGCTTGGTGGAGGGAAGAGTTGGTGGTTACGAGCAGTACTTC. Its translation: CASSLVEGRVGGYEQYF.

Relative to its sample, this clonotype is medium-sized (0.01 to 0.1%). This sequence joins TRBV18 and TRBJ2-1, with a weak D call TRBD2 (6 bases). V was pared by 0 bases and J by 2 bases, with 11 bases between. Germline V gene data show CDR1 as KGHSH and CDR2 as LQKENI. The CDR3 runs 16 residues. CDR3 DNA: TGTGCCAGCTCACCACCGGCGGGGACCGCCTACAATGAGCAGTTCTTC. This sequence encodes CASSPPAGTAYNEQFF. Variable domain in full (rest from reference TRBV18 and TRBJ2-1): NAGVMQNPRHLVRRRGQEARLRCSPMKGHSHVYWYRQLPEEGLKFMVYLQKENIIDESGMPKERFSAEFPKEGPSILRIQQVVRGDSAAYFCASSPPAGTAYNEQFFGPGTRLTVL.

This clonotype was detected many times. This chain uses TRBV6-2 or TRBV6-3 with TRBJ2-1; 11 positions match TRBD2. The CDR3 extends over 17 amino acids. The V and J ends lost 4 bases and 0 bases, in that order; junction bases with no gene match: 5. Germline V gene sequence: CDR1 MNHEY, CDR2 SVGEGT. This CDR3 reads CASSLGTSGGSYNEQFF. The CDR3 DNA reads as TGTGCCAGCAGTTTGGGTACTAGCGGGGGCTCCTACAATGAGCAGTTCTTC.

This clonotype has only a few counts. This chain uses TRBV5-1 with TRBJ1-2, with D hard to call. This CDR3 has 16 amino acids. CDR1 is SGHRS, CDR2 YFSETQ, per germline. The V end lost 3 bases, the J end lost 4 bases, and 19 bases lay between the germline ends. The CDR3 DNA reads TGCGCCAGCAGCTCCTACGTAGCGGGAGGAGGCTATGGCTACACCTTC. It yields the protein CASSSYVAGGGYGYTF.

This clonotype was observed at least ten times. The gene calls are TRBV6-5 and TRBJ1-2; D is possibly TRBD1 (6 bases). V was shortened by 0 bases and J by 4 bases, with 12 bases between the two germline ends. CDR1 and CDR2 (germline): MNHEY, SVGAGI. There are 15 residues in the CDR3. The CDR3 sequence: CASSYSDSSLYGYTF. The CDR3 DNA sequence: TGTGCCAGCAGTTACTCGGACAGCTCCCTCTATGGCTACACCTTC.

This clonotype was seen many times. The chain employs TRBV20-1 and TRBJ1-2, with a tentative D call TRBD1 (5 bases). CDR3 length: 13 amino acids. Deletions cut 2 bases from V and 5 bases from J, with 12 bases between. Germline-derived CDR1 and CDR2 are DFQATT and SNEGSKA (reference sequence). The CDR3 here is CSARWAGLYGYTF. DNA for the CDR3: TGCAGTGCTAGATGGGCAGGGTTATATGGCTACACCTTC.

This clonotype was seen repeatedly, ten times or more. The rearrangement uses TRBV12-3 or TRBV12-4 and TRBJ2-5, with D unresolved. The germline V and J ends were trimmed by 2 bases and 3 bases, with 7 bases remaining between them. This CDR3 region has 13 residues. The CDR3 reads CASSLRAEETQYF. CDR3 nucleotide sequence: TGTGCCAGCAGTTTAAGGGCGGAAGAGACCCAGTACTTC.

This clonotype was seen ten or more times. The chain recombines TRBV2 with TRBJ2-2; maybe TRBD2 (6 bases). In germline, CDR1 is SNHLY, CDR2 FYNNEI. The CDR3 runs to 13 residues. Trimming stripped 4 bases from V and 5 bases from J, with 8 bases between. The CDR3 DNA is TGTGCCAGCAGTGGGGACTTTACCGGGGAGCTGTTTTTT. Encoded protein: CASSGDFTGELFF.